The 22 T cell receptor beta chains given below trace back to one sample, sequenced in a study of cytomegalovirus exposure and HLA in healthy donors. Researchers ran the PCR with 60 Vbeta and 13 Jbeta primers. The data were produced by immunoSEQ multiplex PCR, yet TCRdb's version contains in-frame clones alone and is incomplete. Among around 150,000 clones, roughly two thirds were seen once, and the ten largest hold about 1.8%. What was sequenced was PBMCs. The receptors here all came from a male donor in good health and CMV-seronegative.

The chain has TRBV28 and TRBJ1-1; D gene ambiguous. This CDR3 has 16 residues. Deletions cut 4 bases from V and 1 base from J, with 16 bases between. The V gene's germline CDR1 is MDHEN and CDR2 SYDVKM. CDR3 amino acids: CASSSPLAARNTEAFF. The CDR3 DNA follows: TGTGCCAGCAGTTCCCCCCTGGCAGCGCGGAACACTGAAGCTTTCTTT.

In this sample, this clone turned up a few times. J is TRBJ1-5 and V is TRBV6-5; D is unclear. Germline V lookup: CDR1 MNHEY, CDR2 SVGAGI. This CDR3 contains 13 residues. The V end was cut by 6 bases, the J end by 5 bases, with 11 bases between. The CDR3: CASSTIGDQPQHF. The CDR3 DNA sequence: TGTGCCAGCAGCACTATCGGGGATCAGCCCCAGCATTTT.

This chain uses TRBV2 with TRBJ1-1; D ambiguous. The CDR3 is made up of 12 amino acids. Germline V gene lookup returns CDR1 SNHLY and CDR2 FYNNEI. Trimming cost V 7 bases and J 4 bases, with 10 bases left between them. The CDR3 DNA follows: TGTGCCAGCACCCGAGATAGCACTGAAGCTTTCTTT. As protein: CASTRDSTEAFF.

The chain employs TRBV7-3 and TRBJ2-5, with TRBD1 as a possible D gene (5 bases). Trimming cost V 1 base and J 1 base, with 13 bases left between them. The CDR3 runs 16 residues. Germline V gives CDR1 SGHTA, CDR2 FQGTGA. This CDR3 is CASSLSGRVLQETQYF. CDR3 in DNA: TGTGCCAGCAGCTTAAGTGGCAGGGTTCTCCAAGAGACCCAGTACTTC.

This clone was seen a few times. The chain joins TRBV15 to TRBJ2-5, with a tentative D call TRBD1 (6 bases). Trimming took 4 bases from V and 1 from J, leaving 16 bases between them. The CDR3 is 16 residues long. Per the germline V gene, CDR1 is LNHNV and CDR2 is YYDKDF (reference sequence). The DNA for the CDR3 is TGTGCCACCAGCACCCCCTCTGGGGGCTCCCAAGAGACCCAGTACTTC. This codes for CATSTPSGGSQETQYF.

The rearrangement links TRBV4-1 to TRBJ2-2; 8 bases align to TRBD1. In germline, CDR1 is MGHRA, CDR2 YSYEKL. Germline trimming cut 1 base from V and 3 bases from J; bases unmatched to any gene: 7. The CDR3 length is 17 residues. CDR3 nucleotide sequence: TGCGCCAGCAGCCAAGGTATTTCGGACAGGGACACCGGGGAGCTGTTTTTT. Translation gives CASSQGISDRDTGELFF.

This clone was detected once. CDR3 residues: CSVEEQLGPLPDTQYF. CDR3 coding DNA: TGCAGCGTTGAAGAGCAACTAGGACCACTACCGGATACGCAGTATTTT. J is TRBJ2-3 and V is TRBV29-1; D is perhaps TRBD2 (5 bases). CDR3 length equals 16 residues. The germline V and J ends were trimmed by 0 bases and 6 bases, with 19 bases remaining between them. Germline V gene data show CDR1 as SQVTM and CDR2 as ANQGSEA.

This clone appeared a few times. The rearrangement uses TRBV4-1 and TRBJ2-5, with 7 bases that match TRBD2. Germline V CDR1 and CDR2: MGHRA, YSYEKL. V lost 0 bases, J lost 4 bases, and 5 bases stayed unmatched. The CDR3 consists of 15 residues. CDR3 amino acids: CASSQDSPGGETQYF. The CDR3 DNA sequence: TGCGCCAGCAGCCAAGACTCACCGGGGGGAGAGACCCAGTACTTC.

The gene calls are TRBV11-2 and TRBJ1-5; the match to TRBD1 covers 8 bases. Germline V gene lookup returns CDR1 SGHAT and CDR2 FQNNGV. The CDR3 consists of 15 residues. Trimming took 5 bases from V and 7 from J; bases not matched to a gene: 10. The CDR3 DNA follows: TGTGCCAGCAGCCCGGACAGGGCGGGTCGGCAGCCCCAGCATTTT. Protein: CASSPDRAGRQPQHF. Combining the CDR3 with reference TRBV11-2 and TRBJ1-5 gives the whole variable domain EAGVAQSPRYKIIEKRQSVAFWCNPISGHATLYWYQQILGQGPKLLIQFQNNGVVDDSQLPKDRFSAERLKGVDSTLKIQPAKLEDSAVYLCASSPDRAGRQPQHFGDGTRLSIL.

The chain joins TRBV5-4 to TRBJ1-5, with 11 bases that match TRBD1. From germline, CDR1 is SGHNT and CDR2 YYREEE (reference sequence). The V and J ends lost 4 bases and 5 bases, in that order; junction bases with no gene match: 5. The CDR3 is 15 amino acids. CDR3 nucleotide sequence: TGTGCCAGCAGCACCGGGACAGGGGGGGATCAGCCCCAGCATTTT. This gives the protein CASSTGTGGDQPQHF. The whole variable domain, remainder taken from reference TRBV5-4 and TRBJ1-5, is ETGVTQSPTHLIKTRGQQVTLRCSSQSGHNTVSWYQQALGQGPQFIFQYYREEENGRGNFPPRFSGLQFPNYSSELNVNALELDDSALYLCASSTGTGGDQPQHFGDGTRLSIL.

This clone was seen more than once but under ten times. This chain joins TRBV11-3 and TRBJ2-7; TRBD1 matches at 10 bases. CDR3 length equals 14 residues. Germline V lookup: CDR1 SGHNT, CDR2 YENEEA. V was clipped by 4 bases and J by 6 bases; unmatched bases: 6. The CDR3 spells CASSSRQGASEQYF. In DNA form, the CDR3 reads TGTGCCAGCAGCTCCAGACAGGGGGCCTCCGAGCAGTACTTC.

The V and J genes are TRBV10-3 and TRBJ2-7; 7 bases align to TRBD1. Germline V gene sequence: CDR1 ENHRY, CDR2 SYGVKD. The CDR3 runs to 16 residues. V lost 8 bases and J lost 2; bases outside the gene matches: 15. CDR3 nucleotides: TGTGCCATCGCCTCGGAAAGGGGGCTAACGGCCTACGAGCAGTACTTC. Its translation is CAIASERGLTAYEQYF.

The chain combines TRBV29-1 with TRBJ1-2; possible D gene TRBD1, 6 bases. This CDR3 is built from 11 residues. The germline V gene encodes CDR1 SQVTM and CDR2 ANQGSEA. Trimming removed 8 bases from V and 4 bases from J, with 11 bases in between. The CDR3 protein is CSTPTGYGYTF. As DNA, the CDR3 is TGCAGCACCCCGACAGGCTATGGCTACACCTTC.

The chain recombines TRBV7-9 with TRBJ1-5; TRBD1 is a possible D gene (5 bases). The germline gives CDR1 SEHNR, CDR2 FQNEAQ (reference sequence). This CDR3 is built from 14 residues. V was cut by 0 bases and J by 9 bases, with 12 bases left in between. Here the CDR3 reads CASSLARGSGPQHF. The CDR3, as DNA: TGTGCCAGCAGCTTAGCGCGGGGGAGTGGGCCCCAGCATTTT.

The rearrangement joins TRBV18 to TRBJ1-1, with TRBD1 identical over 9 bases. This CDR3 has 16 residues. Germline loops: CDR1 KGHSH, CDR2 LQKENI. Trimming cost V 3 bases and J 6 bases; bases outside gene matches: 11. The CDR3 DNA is TGTGCCAGCTCACCCTGGACAGGGGCCGGGGGATCTGAAGCTTTCTTT. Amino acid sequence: CASSPWTGAGGSEAFF.

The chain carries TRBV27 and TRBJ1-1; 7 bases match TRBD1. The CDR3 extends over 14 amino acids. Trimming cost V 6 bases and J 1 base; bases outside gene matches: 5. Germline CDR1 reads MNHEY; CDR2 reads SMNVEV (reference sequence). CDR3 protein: CASRSGGRNTEAFF. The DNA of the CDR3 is TGTGCCAGCAGATCAGGGGGAAGGAACACTGAAGCTTTCTTT.

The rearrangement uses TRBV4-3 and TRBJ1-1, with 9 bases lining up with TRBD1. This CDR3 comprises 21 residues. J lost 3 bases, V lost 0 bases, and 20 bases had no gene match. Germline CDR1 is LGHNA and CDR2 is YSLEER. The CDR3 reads CASSQEGGLIWTGDTDTEAFF. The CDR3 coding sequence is TGCGCCAGCAGCCAAGAAGGGGGTTTGATTTGGACAGGGGATACCGACACTGAAGCTTTCTTT.

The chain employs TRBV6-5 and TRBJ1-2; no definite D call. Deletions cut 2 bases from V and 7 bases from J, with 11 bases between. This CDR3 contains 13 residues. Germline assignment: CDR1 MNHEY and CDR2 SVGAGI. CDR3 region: CASSYGQFGGYTF. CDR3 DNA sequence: TGTGCCAGCAGTTACGGGCAGTTTGGTGGCTACACCTTC.

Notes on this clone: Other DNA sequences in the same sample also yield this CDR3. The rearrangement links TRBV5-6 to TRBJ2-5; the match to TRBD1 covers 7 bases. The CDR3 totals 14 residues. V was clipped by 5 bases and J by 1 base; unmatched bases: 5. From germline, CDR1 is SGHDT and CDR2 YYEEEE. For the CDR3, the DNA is TGTGCCAGCAGTCCGGGACAGATCCAAGAGACCCAGTACTTC. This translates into CASSPGQIQETQYF.

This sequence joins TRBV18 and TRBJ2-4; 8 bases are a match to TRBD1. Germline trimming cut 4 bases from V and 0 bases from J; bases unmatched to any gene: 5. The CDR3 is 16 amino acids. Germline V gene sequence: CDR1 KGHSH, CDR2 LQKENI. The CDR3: CASSLSTGVAKNIQYF. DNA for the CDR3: TGTGCCAGCTCACTATCGACAGGGGTAGCCAAAAACATTCAGTACTTC.

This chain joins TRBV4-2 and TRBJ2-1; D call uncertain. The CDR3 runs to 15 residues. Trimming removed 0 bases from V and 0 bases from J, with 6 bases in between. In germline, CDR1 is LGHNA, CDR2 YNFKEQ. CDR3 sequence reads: CASSQDPGSYNEQFF. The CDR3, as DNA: TGTGCCAGCAGCCAAGATCCGGGCTCCTACAATGAGCAGTTCTTC.

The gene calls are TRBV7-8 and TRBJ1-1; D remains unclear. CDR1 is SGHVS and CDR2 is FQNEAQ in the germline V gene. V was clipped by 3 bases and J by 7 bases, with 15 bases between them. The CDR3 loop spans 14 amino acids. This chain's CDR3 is CASSLKWAGVEAFF. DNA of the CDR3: TGTGCCAGCAGCTTGAAGTGGGCCGGGGTTGAAGCTTTCTTT.